The 21 T cell receptor beta chains presented below share a single source sample, sequenced in a study of cytomegalovirus exposure and HLA in healthy donors. A multiplex PCR was run with 60 Vbeta primers and 13 Jbeta primers. The data were produced by immunoSEQ multiplex PCR, yet TCRdb's version contains in-frame clones alone and is incomplete. Of some 110,000 clones in the sample, approximately 70% were seen once. The sample consisted of PBMCs. The source of these receptors is a young man in good health and CMV-seropositive.

The rearrangement links TRBV5-4 to TRBJ1-2; TRBD1 aligns across 10 bases. This CDR3 is 16 amino acids long. J gave up 6 bases and V 4 bases, and 12 bases lay outside the gene matches. Germline V gives CDR1 SGHNT, CDR2 YYREEE (reference sequence). CDR3 DNA: TGTGCCAGCAGCGTGCACGCCCGGACAGGGGGAGATGGCTACACCTTC. Residues: CASSVHARTGGDGYTF.

The chain has TRBV29-1 and TRBJ2-5, with D tentatively TRBD1 (7 bases). This CDR3 spans 14 amino acids. Germline-derived CDR1 and CDR2 are SQVTM and ANQGSEA. V gave up 4 bases and J gave up 4 bases, with 16 bases separating them. This CDR3 is CSVARQGGGETQYF. CDR3 bases: TGCAGCGTTGCCCGACAGGGAGGCGGAGAGACCCAGTACTTC.

This clone was detected a few times. The chain joins TRBV18 to TRBJ1-2; 12 bases line up with TRBD1. The V gene end was trimmed by 0 bases and the J gene end by 5 bases; junction bases not matched to a gene: 4. CDR3 length: 16 residues. The V gene's germline CDR1 is KGHSH and CDR2 LQKENI. CDR3 sequence (DNA): TGTGCCAGCTCACCACCGGGACAGGGGGCTGATTATGGCTACACCTTC. This codes for CASSPPGQGADYGYTF.

V is TRBV7-8 and J is TRBJ1-2, with TRBD1 as a possible D gene (6 bases). The CDR3 has 13 residues. Per germline, CDR1 SGHVS and CDR2 FQNEAQ. V lost 2 bases, J lost 2 bases, and 6 bases lay in between. CDR3 in DNA: TGTGCCAGCAGCTTACAGGGGAACTATGGCTACACCTTC. Translated: CASSLQGNYGYTF.

The chain carries TRBV11-3 and TRBJ2-1, with TRBD2 matching over 13 bases. The J segment lost 6 bases and the V segment lost 4 bases, leaving 12 bases of the junction unmatched. This CDR3 contains 18 residues. Looked up from germline, CDR1 is SGHNT and CDR2 is YENEEA. The CDR3 DNA follows: TGTGCCAGCAGCTCAGCCCTACTACTAGCGGGAGGGCCCAATGAGCAGTTCTTC. Translating gives CASSSALLLAGGPNEQFF.

The rearrangement links TRBV7-2 to TRBJ1-1; D ambiguous. Trimming shortened V by 5 bases and J by 2 bases, and 6 bases separated the two germline ends. Germline V gene sequence: CDR1 SGHTA, CDR2 FQGNSA. The CDR3 loop spans 12 amino acids. CDR3 amino acids: CASSDSNTEAFF. The DNA of the CDR3 is TGTGCCAGCAGCGACTCTAACACTGAAGCTTTCTTT.

This clone has just a few counts. The rearrangement joins TRBV7-3 to TRBJ2-1, with 8 bases matching TRBD2. Germline assignment: CDR1 SGHTA and CDR2 FQGTGA. There are 15 residues in the CDR3. Germline trimming cut 5 bases from V and 2 bases from J; bases unmatched to any gene: 5. The DNA of the CDR3 is TGTGCCAGCAGCCGGACTAGCTCCACCTACAATGAGCAGTTCTTC. It specifies CASSRTSSTYNEQFF.

J is TRBJ1-3 and V is TRBV5-6; D not certain. CDR1 is SGHDT and CDR2 is YYEEEE in the germline V gene. The CDR3 sequence is 14 residues long. Deletions cut 4 bases from V and 4 bases from J, with 12 bases between. In nucleotides, the CDR3 is TGTGCCAGCAGCCTAGGAGACCGCGGAAACACCATATATTTT. Its translation is CASSLGDRGNTIYF.

This chain connects TRBV10-1 to TRBJ2-2; D is possibly TRBD2 (6 bases). Germline values: CDR1 WNHNN, CDR2 SYGVQD (reference sequence). The germline V and J ends were trimmed by 5 bases and 2 bases, with 9 bases remaining between them. CDR3 size: 14 residues. The CDR3 loop reads CASSPGLNTGELFF. The CDR3 DNA sequence: TGCGCCAGCAGTCCGGGACTTAACACCGGGGAGCTGTTTTTT.

This chain joins TRBV7-9 and TRBJ1-1, with TRBD1 identical over 11 bases. Germline V lookup: CDR1 SEHNR, CDR2 FQNEAQ (reference sequence). V shed 5 bases and J 7 bases; nucleotides not matched to a gene: 12. The CDR3 runs to 16 residues. CDR3 coding DNA: TGTGCCAGCAGCCAGGGACAGGGGGGGGCCCCAGGTGAAGCTTTCTTT. Protein product: CASSQGQGGAPGEAFF.

The chain employs TRBV29-1 and TRBJ1-2; TRBD1 matches 9 bases. This CDR3 region has 12 residues. The V segment lost 5 bases and the J segment 8 bases; nucleotides outside the gene matches: 6. Germline V gene lookup returns CDR1 SQVTM and CDR2 ANQGSEA. The CDR3 coding sequence is TGCAGCGTTTCGGACAGGGGCGAAGGCTACACCTTC. Its protein product is CSVSDRGEGYTF.

The table lists this clone with a count of one. This chain uses TRBV13 with TRBJ1-1; perhaps TRBD1 as D (5 bases). Trimming removed 1 base at V and 3 bases at J, with 15 bases between. Germline CDR1 and CDR2: PRHDT and FYEKMQ (reference sequence). This CDR3 spans 16 amino acids. CDR3 nucleotide sequence: TGTGCCAGCAGCTTAGCCCGGGGCGCGGGGTACACTGAAGCTTTCTTT. This sequence encodes CASSLARGAGYTEAFF.

This clone was counted a few times. This sequence joins TRBV9 and TRBJ2-5; TRBD2 matches at 7 bases. CDR3 length: 17 amino acids. With 2 bases clipped from V and 2 bases from J, the junction kept 12 bases outside the gene matches. Per the germline V gene, CDR1 is SGDLS and CDR2 is YYNGEE. CDR3 in DNA: TGTGCCAGCAGCGTTACCCCCGTGGTGGGAGGGCAAGAGACCCAGTACTTC. It encodes CASSVTPVVGGQETQYF.

This chain connects TRBV7-2 to TRBJ1-5; TRBD1 is a possible D gene (5 bases). V lost 5 bases and J lost 5, with 19 bases in between. The CDR3 contains 16 residues. CDR1 and CDR2 from the germline V gene are SGHTA and FQGNSA. In DNA form, the CDR3 reads TGTGCCAGCAGCCCCCAGGGCTCCAAAAACTATCAGCCCCAGCATTTT. Encoded protein: CASSPQGSKNYQPQHF.

Notes on this clone: A far larger clone is a single base away, which makes a read error likely. This chain uses TRBV21-1 with TRBJ1-1. TRBV21-1 is a documented pseudogene. The CDR3 is 15 residues long. The CDR3 DNA reads as TGTGCCAGCAGCAAAAAGGGAGGGGTGAGCACTGAAGCTTTCTTT. This encodes CASSKKGGVSTEAFF.

V and J are TRBV29-1 and TRBJ2-1; 9 nucleotides agree with TRBD2. CDR3 length: 14 amino acids. From germline, CDR1 is SQVTM and CDR2 ANQGSEA. Trimming removed 3 bases from V and 4 bases from J; junction bases left unmatched: 4. Written as DNA, the CDR3 is TGCAGCGTTGATCTAGCGGGGTATTACAATGAGCAGTTCTTC. It codes for CSVDLAGYYNEQFF.

The V gene is TRBV5-5, the J gene TRBJ1-6, with TRBD1 matching 7 bases. The V segment lost 4 bases and the J segment 5 bases; nucleotides outside the gene matches: 3. CDR3 length equals 14 residues. Germline values: CDR1 SGHKS, CDR2 YYEKEE (reference sequence). CDR3 bases: TGTGCCAGCAGCCCTGGGACAGATAATTCACCCCTCCACTTT. Its translation is CASSPGTDNSPLHF. Filled out from reference TRBV5-5 and TRBJ1-6, the complete variable domain reads DAGVTQSPTHLIKTRGQQVTLRCSPISGHKSVSWYQQVLGQGPQFIFQYYEKEERGRGNFPDRFSARQFPNYSSELNVNALLLGDSALYLCASSPGTDNSPLHFGNGTRLTVT.

This chain joins TRBV27 and TRBJ1-1, with 7 bases fitting TRBD1. Trimming at V came to 6 bases and at J to 7 bases, leaving 5 bases not matched to a gene. This CDR3 is built from 12 residues. Looked up from germline, CDR1 is MNHEY and CDR2 is SMNVEV (reference sequence). CDR3: CASSPTGYEAFF. The CDR3 nucleotides read TGTGCCAGCAGCCCGACAGGGTATGAAGCTTTCTTT.

In DNA, the CDR3 is TGTGCCAGCAGCCCCGGTGCCAATGAGCAGTTCTTC. Translating it yields CASSPGANEQFF. The chain employs TRBV11-2 and TRBJ2-1; D unclear. The CDR3 covers 12 residues. Germline V gene data show CDR1 as SGHAT and CDR2 as FQNNGV. The V gene lost 5 bases and the J gene lost 6 bases, with 8 bases spanning the gap.

This clone has only a few counts. This rearrangement joins TRBV2 to TRBJ2-3, with 12 bases lining up with TRBD2. The germline V gene encodes CDR1 SNHLY and CDR2 FYNNEI. Germline trimming cut 5 bases from V and 0 bases from J; bases unmatched to any gene: 6. There are 17 residues in the CDR3. CDR3 region: CASSPRTSGASTDTQYF. As DNA, the CDR3 is TGTGCCAGCAGTCCTCGGACTAGCGGGGCAAGCACAGATACGCAGTATTTT. Full variable domain (outside the CDR3, taken from reference TRBV2 and TRBJ2-3): EPEVTQTPSHQVTQMGQEVILRCVPISNHLYFYWYRQILGQKVEFLVSFYNNEISEKSEIFDDQFSVERPDGSNFTLKIRSTKLEDSAMYFCASSPRTSGASTDTQYFGPGTRLTVL.

This rearrangement joins TRBV19 to TRBJ1-4, with 10 bases lining up with TRBD1. CDR1 and CDR2 from the germline V gene are LNHDA and SQIVND (reference sequence). CDR3 length equals 15 residues. Losses at the gene ends were 6 bases for V and 8 bases for J; bases not matched to a gene: 9. The CDR3: CASSAPGTGEEKLFF. In nucleotides, the CDR3 is TGTGCCAGTAGCGCCCCCGGGACAGGGGAGGAAAAACTGTTTTTT. Full variable domain (outside the CDR3, taken from reference TRBV19 and TRBJ1-4): DGGITQSPKYLFRKEGQNVTLSCEQNLNHDAMYWYRQDPGQGLRLIYYSQIVNDFQKGDIAEGYSVSREKKESFPLTVTSAQKNPTAFYLCASSAPGTGEEKLFFGSGTQLSVL.